This T cell receptor beta chain came from a study of shared clonotypes between healthy human individuals. Study-wide points: Enrolling few donors narrowed the genetic and exposure-history diversity that was represented.

Naive CD8 cells, CD45RO-negative and positively selected for CCR7, excluded terminally differentiated effector memory CD45RA+ cells. The germline V gene has CDR1 MDHEN and CDR2 SYDVKM. This CDR3 has 15 amino acids. The germline V and J ends were trimmed by 5 bases and 0 bases, with 12 bases remaining between them. Sequencing was at deep level. Several immunoSEQ plates received, in even portions, the genomic DNA of each subset. In the sorted-subset replicate PCRs, around 200 ng DNA, 25,000 to 35,000 T cell genomes, was used. Here immunoSEQ multiplex PCR was the method, and the copy in TCRdb shows in-frame clones only, minus some. The sample lists about 870,000 clones; roughly 92% were seen once. This clone was seen a few times. Its antigen is unidentified.

This receptor was identified in a young man in good health. The chain uses TRBV28 and TRBJ2-3; weak D call: TRBD1 (5 bases). The sequenced material came from naive CD8+ T cells sorted from blood. The CDR3, as DNA: TGTGCCAGCAGTAAAGGGGCAACTAGCACAGATACGCAGTATTTT. Its translation is CASSKGATSTDTQYF.